One T cell receptor (beta chain) is described in this entry. The source of the sample is a study of blood T cell repertoires in COVID-19. V was shortened by 1 base and J by 3 bases, with 6 bases between the two germline ends. Germline CDR1 reads KGHSH; CDR2 reads LQKENI. CDR3 length equals 13 residues. In the original processing: Amplification from reference gene primers served as the basis for estimated nucleated cell counts. TCRdb's copy holds only in-frame clones and misses some; the assay was immunoSEQ multiplex PCR. That table supplies the V and J calls and clone size; D and trimming were determined from the DNA. The repertoire consists of about 180,000 clones, with about 81% occurring once and the leading ten covering approximately 12%.

The chain couples TRBV18 to TRBJ1-2; D perhaps matches TRBD1 (5 bases). The sample taken for sequencing was peripheral blood. This sequence was found in a woman aged 80 or older with COVID-19, enrolled during active disease. The CDR3 region is CASSPRRDYGYTF. The CDR3 DNA sequence: TGTGCCAGCTCACCACGCAGGGACTATGGCTACACCTTC.